Following are 8 T cell receptor beta chains from one sample sequenced in a study of breast tumors, draining lymph nodes, adjacent tissues. TCRdb recomputed calls from the multiplex PCR reads with MiXCR, one row per CDR3 protein. This table has about 25,000 distinct CDR3 sequences, roughly 21% appearing once. The sample taken for sequencing was breast tumor tissue. The receptor source for this set is a female donor with breast cancer. Some clones in this sample may be carry-over from other donors' samples.

Notes on this clonotype: One end of the junction does not line up with germline, which may come from a read error. V gene TRBV20-1 combines with J gene TRBJ1-6; no firm D call. The CDR3 extends over 16 amino acids. In germline, CDR1 is DFQATT, CDR2 SNEGSKA (reference sequence). In DNA, the CDR3 is TGCAGTGCTAGAGATAAGCGGAAGTTCTATAGTTCACCCCTCCACTTT. It is translated as CSARDKRKFYSSPLHF.

By share, this clonotype ranks as medium-sized. The V and J genes are TRBV15 and TRBJ2-5, with D possibly TRBD1 on 5 matching bases. The CDR3 contains 15 residues. Germline V gene data show CDR1 as LNHNV and CDR2 as YYDKDF (reference sequence). Trimming took 1 base from V and 3 from J, leaving 12 bases between them. CDR3 bases: TGTGCCACCAGCAGAGCCGGGTCAGGGAAAGAGACCCAGTACTTC. Residues: CATSRAGSGKETQYF.

Concerning this clonotype: A junction boundary mismatches the germline segment, possibly from a read error. This sequence joins TRBV12-3 or TRBV12-4 and TRBJ2-3; D ambiguous. The CDR3 is made up of 13 amino acids. The CDR3: CASSCRTLDTQYF. Written as DNA, the CDR3 is TGTGCCAGCAGTTGCAGGACGTTAGATACGCAGTACTTT.

This clonotype has ten or more counts. V usage is TRBV7-3 and J usage is TRBJ2-3, with D unresolved. CDR3 length: 16 amino acids. The germline CDR1 and CDR2 sequences are SGHTA and FQGTGA. V shed 3 bases and J shed 5 bases, with 18 bases lying between them. As DNA, the CDR3 is TGTGCCAGCAGCTTGGGTGGTCTCACGCTCGGAGATACGCAGTATTTT. Its protein is CASSLGGLTLGDTQYF.

This clonotype was seen repeatedly, ten times or more. The V and J genes are TRBV5-1 and TRBJ2-2, with a possible D match to TRBD1 (5 bases). The CDR3 is made up of 15 amino acids. Trimming pared 4 bases from V and 1 base from J, leaving 11 bases between. Germline V gene data show CDR1 as SGHRS and CDR2 as YFSETQ. Written as DNA, the CDR3 is TGCGCCAGCAGCCCAGACAGCCTGAACACCGGGGAGCTGTTTTTT. It encodes CASSPDSLNTGELFF. Full variable domain (outside the CDR3, taken from reference TRBV5-1 and TRBJ2-2): KAGVTQTPRYLIKTRGQQVTLSCSPISGHRSVSWYQQTPGQGLQFLFEYFSETQRNKGNFPGRFSGRQFSNSRSEMNVSTLELGDSALYLCASSPDSLNTGELFFGEGSRLTVL.

The table lists this clonotype with many counts. The chain has TRBV28 and TRBJ2-3; 8 positions agree with TRBD2. This CDR3 has 18 residues. The germline V gene has CDR1 MDHEN and CDR2 SYDVKM. J was trimmed by 0 bases and V by 6 bases; bases with no gene match: 14. The CDR3, as DNA: TGTGCCAGCAGCCCGTCTTTCGGGGGGGCGGGGAGCACAGATACGCAGTATTTT. This translates into CASSPSFGGAGSTDTQYF. The complete variable domain, with remaining parts taken from reference TRBV28 and TRBJ2-3, reads DVKVTQSSRYLVKRTGEKVFLECVQDMDHENMFWYRQDPGLGLRLIYFSYDVKMKEKGDIPEGYSVSREKKERFSLILESASTNQTSMYLCASSPSFGGAGSTDTQYFGPGTRLTVL.

This clonotype was recorded many times. The V call is TRBV14, the J call TRBJ2-3, with no clear D. Germline CDR1 reads SGHDN; CDR2 reads FVKESK. This CDR3 region has 15 residues. V shed 5 bases and J shed 3 bases, with 15 bases lying between them. CDR3 amino acids: CASSYYAKRTDTQYF. The DNA of the CDR3 is TGTGCCAGCAGCTATTACGCAAAAAGAACAGATACGCAGTATTTT.

The rearrangement joins TRBV20-1 to TRBJ1-2, with D possibly matching TRBD1 (5 bases). CDR1 and CDR2 from the germline V gene are DFQATT and SNEGSKA (reference sequence). This CDR3 spans 15 amino acids. V was clipped by 0 bases and J by 2 bases, with 13 bases between them. The CDR3 bases are TGCAGTGCTAGAGATCGGGGCAGAGGGAACTATGGCTACACCTTC. Its protein product is CSARDRGRGNYGYTF.